This is a list of T cell receptor beta chains from one sample in a study of cytomegalovirus exposure and HLA in healthy donors. The method was immunoSEQ multiplex PCR; TCRdb's version includes in-frame clones alone and lacks a portion of them. The table has around 150,000 clones, less than 85% seen once; the top ten hold roughly 6.3%. The sample comprised PBMCs. The receptors were gathered from a man aged 45-60 years in good health and CMV-seropositive. Each CDR3 is given with its conserved first and last residue. Only part of the rows carry a size: once, few, many, or a class if the clone is expanded.

clone_size j_call v_call cdr3_aa
few TRBJ1-5 TRBV27 CASSLSGVSNQPQHF
- TRBJ2-3 TRBV28 CATATGGTDTQYF
- TRBJ2-6 TRBV5-6 CASSLLGGESGANVLTF
- TRBJ2-2 TRBV6-1 CASSSGTGDTGELFF
once TRBJ2-7 TRBV19 CASSPAGLAGGRYEQYF
- TRBJ2-1 TRBV11-2 CVSSPYRLAGGNEQFF
- TRBJ2-1 TRBV7-9 CASSLGFWASGSRANEQFF
- TRBJ2-7 TRBV10-3 CAIQSATTGGSYEQYF
few TRBJ2-5 TRBV5-1 CASSPGTSGGLQETQYF
- TRBJ2-1 TRBV11-3 CASSLQGKGEQFF
- TRBJ1-1 TRBV28 CASSSHTLNTEAFF
- TRBJ2-1 TRBV5-1 CASSFLWTVNEQFF
- TRBJ1-5 TRBV7-2 CASSPRQWSNQPQHF
- TRBJ2-2 TRBV4-2 CASSQRLAVYTGELFF
few TRBJ2-1 TRBV11-2 CASSLLFSDRGPHEQFF
- TRBJ1-4 TRBV5-1 CASSLQGRNEKLFF
- TRBJ1-4 TRBV10-3 CAIKGATNEKLFF
- TRBJ2-5 TRBV7-3 CASSPRGTGVGETQYF
- TRBJ2-7 TRBV18 CASSGTRNYEQYF
few - TRBV7-9 CASSGTSGIGEQYF
- TRBJ2-7 TRBV28 CASSFYGSQDKPYEQYF
- TRBJ1-2 TRBV19 CASSIINGQGRGYTF
- TRBJ2-7 TRBV5-1 CASRRNVGGDTYEQYF
- TRBJ1-6 TRBV29-1 CSVATDYNSPLHF
few TRBJ2-5 TRBV10-3 CAISESMFWGGETQYF
once TRBJ2-2 TRBV5-6 CASSLAESNTGELFF
- TRBJ1-1 TRBV5-1 CASSLSLGAATEAFF
- TRBJ2-7 TRBV11-2 CASSFGAGAYEQYF
- TRBJ2-1 TRBV19 CASKEDLTPYNEQFF
once TRBJ2-3 TRBV19 CASSNRPASGISTDTQYF
few TRBJ1-2 TRBV28 CASSLGTGCTF
- TRBJ2-7 TRBV28 CASSSSGTSGGGYEQYF
- TRBJ1-5 TRBV10-3 CAISETGGLGQPQHF
- TRBJ2-2 TRBV18 CASSPFRGGGELFF
once TRBJ2-1 TRBV6-6 CASSPGLAVNEQFF
- TRBJ1-2 TRBV21-1 CASTLKGETGTNYGYTF
once TRBJ2-2 TRBV5-1 CASSFGTDSGELFF